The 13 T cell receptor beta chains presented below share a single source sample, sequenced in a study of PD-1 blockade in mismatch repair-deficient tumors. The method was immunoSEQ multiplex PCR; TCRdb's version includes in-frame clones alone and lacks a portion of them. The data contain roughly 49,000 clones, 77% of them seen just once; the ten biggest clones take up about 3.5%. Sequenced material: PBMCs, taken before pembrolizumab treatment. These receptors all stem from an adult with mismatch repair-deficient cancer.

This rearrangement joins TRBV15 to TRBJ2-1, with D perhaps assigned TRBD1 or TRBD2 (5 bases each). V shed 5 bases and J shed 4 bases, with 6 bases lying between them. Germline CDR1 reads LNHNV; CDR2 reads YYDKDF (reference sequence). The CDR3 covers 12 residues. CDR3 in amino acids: CATSGGYNEQFF. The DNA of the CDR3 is TGTGCCACCAGCGGGGGTTACAATGAGCAGTTCTTC.

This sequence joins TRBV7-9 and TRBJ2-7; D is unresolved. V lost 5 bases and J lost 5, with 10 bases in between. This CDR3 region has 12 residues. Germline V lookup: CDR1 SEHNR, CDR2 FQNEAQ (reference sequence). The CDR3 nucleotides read TGTGCCAGCAGCCTGGAAACCCACGAGCAGTACTTC. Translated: CASSLETHEQYF.

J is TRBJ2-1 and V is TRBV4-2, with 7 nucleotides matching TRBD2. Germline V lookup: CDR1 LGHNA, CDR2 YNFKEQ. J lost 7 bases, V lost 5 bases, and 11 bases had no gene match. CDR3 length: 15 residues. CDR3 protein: CASSSSGKEVNEQFF. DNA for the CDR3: TGTGCCAGCAGCTCTAGCGGAAAAGAAGTAAATGAGCAGTTCTTC.

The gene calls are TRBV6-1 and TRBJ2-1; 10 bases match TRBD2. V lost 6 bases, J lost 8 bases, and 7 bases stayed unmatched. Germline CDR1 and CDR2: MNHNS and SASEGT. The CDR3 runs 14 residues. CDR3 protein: CASRPSGSRDEQFF. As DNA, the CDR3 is TGTGCCAGCAGGCCTAGCGGGAGTAGGGATGAGCAGTTCTTC.

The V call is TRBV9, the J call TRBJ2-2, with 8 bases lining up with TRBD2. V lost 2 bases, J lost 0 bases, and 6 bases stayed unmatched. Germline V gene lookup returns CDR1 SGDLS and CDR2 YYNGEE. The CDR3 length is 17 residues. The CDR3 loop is CASSVSSGISNTGELFF. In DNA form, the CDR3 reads TGTGCCAGCAGCGTTAGTAGCGGGATTTCGAACACCGGGGAGCTGTTTTTT. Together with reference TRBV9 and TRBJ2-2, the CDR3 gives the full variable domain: DSGVTQTPKHLITATGQRVTLRCSPRSGDLSVYWYQQSLDQGLQFLIQYYNGEERAKGNILERFSAQQFPDLHSELNLSSLELGDSALYFCASSVSSGISNTGELFFGEGSRLTVL.

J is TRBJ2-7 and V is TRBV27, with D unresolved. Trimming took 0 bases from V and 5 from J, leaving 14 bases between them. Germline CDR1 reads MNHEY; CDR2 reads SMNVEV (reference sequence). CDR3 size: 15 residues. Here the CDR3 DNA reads TGTGCCAGCAGTTTATCCCTGACGTCTCGAGACGAGCAGTACTTC. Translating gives CASSLSLTSRDEQYF.

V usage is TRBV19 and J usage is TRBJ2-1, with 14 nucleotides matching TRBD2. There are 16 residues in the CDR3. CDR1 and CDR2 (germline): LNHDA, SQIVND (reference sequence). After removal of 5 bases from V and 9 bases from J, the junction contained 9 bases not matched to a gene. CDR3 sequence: CASSSVTSGRGGEQFF. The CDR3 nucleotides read TGTGCCAGTAGTTCTGTGACTAGCGGGAGGGGAGGTGAGCAGTTCTTC.

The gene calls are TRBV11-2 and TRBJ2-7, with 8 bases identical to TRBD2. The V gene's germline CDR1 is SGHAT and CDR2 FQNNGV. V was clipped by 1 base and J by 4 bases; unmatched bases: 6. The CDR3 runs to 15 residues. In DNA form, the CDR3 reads TGTGCCAGCAGCTTAGTCCCCGGGAGGGGATACGAGCAGTACTTC. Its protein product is CASSLVPGRGYEQYF.

CDR3 in amino acids: CASGPSRGSFYEQYF. The CDR3 coding sequence is TGTGCCAGCGGACCGTCTCGGGGGAGTTTTTACGAGCAGTACTTC. The chain uses TRBV6-6 and TRBJ2-7; D might be TRBD2 (6 bases). The length of the CDR3 is 15 residues. V was clipped by 8 bases and J by 4 bases, with 21 bases between them. Germline V lookup: CDR1 MNHNY, CDR2 SVGAGI (reference sequence).

The CDR3 sequence is CASSQEGSGANVLTF. The CDR3 bases are TGCGCCAGCAGCCAAGAAGGCTCTGGGGCCAACGTCCTGACTTTC. The gene calls are TRBV4-1 and TRBJ2-6, with D unclear. V lost 0 bases and J 0 bases, leaving 3 bases between the germline ends. This CDR3 region has 15 residues. Per the germline V gene, CDR1 is MGHRA and CDR2 is YSYEKL.

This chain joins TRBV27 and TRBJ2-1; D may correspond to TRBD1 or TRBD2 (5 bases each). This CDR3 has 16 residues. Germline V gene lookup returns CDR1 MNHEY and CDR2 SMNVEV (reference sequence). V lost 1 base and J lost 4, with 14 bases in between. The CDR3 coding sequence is TGTGCCAGCAGTTTATTGGGCCAGAGGGGATACAATGAGCAGTTCTTC. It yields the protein CASSLLGQRGYNEQFF.

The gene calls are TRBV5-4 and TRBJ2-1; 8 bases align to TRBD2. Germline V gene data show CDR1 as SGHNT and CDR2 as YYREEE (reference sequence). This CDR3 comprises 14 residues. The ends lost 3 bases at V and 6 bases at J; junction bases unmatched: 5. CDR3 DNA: TGTGCCAGCAGCTCCACCGGGACTAGCAATGAGCAGTTCTTC. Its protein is CASSSTGTSNEQFF.

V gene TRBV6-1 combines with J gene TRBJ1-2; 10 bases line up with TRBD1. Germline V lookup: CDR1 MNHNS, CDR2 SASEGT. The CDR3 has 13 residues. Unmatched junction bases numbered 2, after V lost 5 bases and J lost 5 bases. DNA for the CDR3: TGTGCCAGCAGTCGGACAGGGGGGTATGGCTACACCTTC. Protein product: CASSRTGGYGYTF.